The 29 T cell receptor beta chains in this list originate from one sample, sequenced in a study of cytomegalovirus exposure and HLA in healthy donors. It was with 60 Vbeta and 13 Jbeta primers that the PCR ran. The repertoire was sequenced with immunoSEQ multiplex PCR; TCRdb's copy has only in-frame clones and lacks some. The sample has about 110,000 clones; about 79% are singletons. Sequencing input: PBMCs. The receptors were gathered from a man aged 50 to 59 in good health and CMV-seropositive.

The V and J genes are TRBV6-5 and TRBJ1-5; 7 nucleotides match TRBD1. The CDR3 runs to 15 residues. V lost 2 bases, J lost 5 bases, and 6 bases stayed unmatched. Germline values: CDR1 MNHEY, CDR2 SVGAGI. This chain's CDR3 is CASSYRAGGDQPQHF. In DNA, the CDR3 is TGTGCCAGCAGTTACCGGGCAGGGGGTGATCAGCCCCAGCATTTT.

V and J are TRBV25-1 and TRBJ2-7, with D maybe TRBD1 (5 bases). The CDR3 is 12 amino acids. V was clipped by 5 bases and J by 3 bases, with 8 bases between them. Germline V CDR1 and CDR2: MGHDK, SYGVNS. In nucleotides, the CDR3 is TGTGCCAGCAGTCCAGGGCGCTACGAGCAGTACTTC. This encodes CASSPGRYEQYF.

This clone was seen only once. The chain is built from TRBV30 and TRBJ1-3; TRBD1 agrees at 9 bases. From germline, CDR1 is GTSNPN and CDR2 SVGIG (reference sequence). The CDR3 is 14 residues long. V lost 2 bases and J lost 5; bases outside the gene matches: 4. CDR3 nucleotides: TGTGCCTGGAGTAGGACAGGGGTTCGAAACACCATATATTTT. It codes for CAWSRTGVRNTIYF. The entire variable domain, with the rest obtained from reference TRBV30 and TRBJ1-3, is as follows: SQTIHQWPATLVQPVGSPLSLECTVEGTSNPNLYWYRQAAGRGLQLLFYSVGIGQISSEVPQNLSASRPQDRQFILSSKKLLLSDSGFYLCAWSRTGVRNTIYFGEGSWLTVV.

The chain is built from TRBV7-3 and TRBJ2-1, with 9 positions matching TRBD1. CDR1 is SGHTA, CDR2 FQGTGA, per germline. The V gene end was trimmed by 5 bases and the J gene end by 9 bases; junction bases not matched to a gene: 2. The length of the CDR3 is 12 residues. The DNA of the CDR3 is TGTGCCAGCAGCGGGACAGGGTTTGAGCAGTTCTTC. Translation: CASSGTGFEQFF. The full variable domain, its missing parts supplied by reference TRBV7-3 and TRBJ2-1, is GAGVSQTPSNKVTEKGKYVELRCDPISGHTALYWYRQSLGQGPEFLIYFQGTGAADDSGLPNDRFFAVRPEGSVSTLKIQRTERGDSAVYLCASSGTGFEQFFGPGTRLTVL.

This clone was counted only a few times. The rearrangement links TRBV4-1 to TRBJ1-2, with 12 bases aligning to TRBD1. V trimming: 3 bases; J trimming: 4 bases; junction bases outside the gene matches: 6. CDR3 length equals 16 residues. Germline CDR1 MGHRA, CDR2 YSYEKL. The CDR3 nucleotides read TGCGCCAGCAGCCAGGGACAGGGGGCCCTTGCCTATGGCTACACCTTC. Translating gives CASSQGQGALAYGYTF.

The chain carries TRBV27 and TRBJ1-1; 7 bases agree with TRBD1. This CDR3 contains 13 residues. Germline V gives CDR1 MNHEY, CDR2 SMNVEV (reference sequence). Trimming at V came to 0 bases and at J to 11 bases, leaving 6 bases not matched to a gene. The CDR3 loop is CASSLSGQGVAFF. The CDR3 DNA reads TGTGCCAGCAGTTTATCGGGGCAGGGGGTCGCTTTCTTT.

The chain combines TRBV27 with TRBJ1-2; D gene unclear. Germline V gene data show CDR1 as MNHEY and CDR2 as SMNVEV (reference sequence). This CDR3 is built from 13 residues. V lost 5 bases and J lost 5, with 12 bases in between. CDR3 sequence: CASSPLGGYGYTF. CDR3 nucleotides: TGTGCCAGCAGTCCCCTGGGAGGGTATGGCTACACCTTC.

The CDR3 is CATWARGTYEQYF. The CDR3 DNA reads as TGTGCCACCTGGGCCAGGGGGACCTACGAGCAGTACTTC. The chain combines TRBV6-1 with TRBJ2-7; 7 bases fit TRBD1. The ends lost 10 bases at V and 2 bases at J; junction bases unmatched: 8. Germline V gene data show CDR1 as MNHNS and CDR2 as SASEGT. The CDR3 has 13 residues.

The rearrangement links TRBV19 to TRBJ2-3; weak D call: TRBD2 (6 bases). This CDR3 is 15 amino acids long. The V gene's germline CDR1 is LNHDA and CDR2 SQIVND (reference sequence). V lost 3 bases to trimming and J lost 4 bases, with 14 bases between them. The chain's CDR3 is CASSMLGGNPDTQYF. The DNA of the CDR3 is TGTGCCAGTAGTATGCTCGGAGGGAACCCAGATACGCAGTATTTT.

This chain links TRBV7-9 with TRBJ2-3; a possible D gene is TRBD2 (6 bases). Deletions cut 5 bases from V and 1 base from J, with 16 bases between. The CDR3 has 16 residues. Germline assignment: CDR1 SEHNR and CDR2 FQNEAQ (reference sequence). CDR3 protein: CASSPAGSGGTDTQYF. In DNA form, the CDR3 reads TGTGCCAGCAGCCCGGCGGGGAGCGGTGGCACAGATACGCAGTATTTT.

V gene TRBV7-3 combines with J gene TRBJ2-5; 10 nucleotides agree with TRBD2. Germline-derived CDR1 and CDR2 are SGHTA and FQGTGA. Trimming at V came to 5 bases and at J to 4 bases, leaving 4 bases not matched to a gene. There are 14 residues in the CDR3. The CDR3 DNA reads as TGTGCCAGCAGCCTAGCGGGAGTGGGAGAGACCCAGTACTTC. Translating gives CASSLAGVGETQYF.

This clone was seen more than once but under ten times. The V gene is TRBV7-2, the J gene TRBJ2-5; 7 bases match TRBD1. From germline, CDR1 is SGHTA and CDR2 FQGNSA. V lost 2 bases to trimming and J lost 4 bases; unmatched junction nucleotides: 4. This CDR3 contains 14 residues. This CDR3 is CASSLSRTGETQYF. DNA for the CDR3: TGTGCCAGCAGCTTATCCAGGACAGGAGAGACCCAGTACTTC.

The gene calls are TRBV5-8 and TRBJ2-3, with D possibly matching TRBD2 (6 bases). Trimming took off 5 bases at V and 0 bases at J, with 13 bases between the two ends. The CDR3 sequence is 15 residues long. Germline assignment: CDR1 SGHTS and CDR2 YDEGEE. The CDR3 DNA follows: TGTGCCAGCAGACCCGGGACTTTAAGCACAGATACGCAGTATTTT. This translates into CASRPGTLSTDTQYF. Full variable domain (remainder filled in from reference TRBV5-8 and TRBJ2-3): EAGVTQSPTHLIKTRGQQATLRCSPISGHTSVYWYQQALGLGLQFLLWYDEGEERNRGNFPPRFSGRQFPNYSSELNVNALELEDSALYLCASRPGTLSTDTQYFGPGTRLTVL.

The chain employs TRBV5-6 and TRBJ1-4, with 10 bases matching TRBD1. CDR1 and CDR2 from the germline V gene are SGHDT and YYEEEE. Losses at the gene ends were 3 bases for V and 1 base for J; bases not matched to a gene: 3. The CDR3 is made up of 16 amino acids. CDR3 coding DNA: TGTGCCAGCAGCTCCGACAGGGGGCGAACTAATGAAAAACTGTTTTTT. Its translation: CASSSDRGRTNEKLFF.

This chain joins TRBV5-5 and TRBJ1-1; possibly TRBD1 for D (6 bases). CDR3 length: 16 amino acids. V shed 3 bases and J shed 0 bases, with 15 bases lying between them. Germline V lookup: CDR1 SGHKS, CDR2 YYEKEE (reference sequence). The CDR3 spells CASSWAGANLNTEAFF. CDR3 nucleotides: TGTGCCAGCAGCTGGGCAGGGGCCAACCTGAACACTGAAGCTTTCTTT. Complete variable domain (other parts from reference TRBV5-5 and TRBJ1-1): DAGVTQSPTHLIKTRGQQVTLRCSPISGHKSVSWYQQVLGQGPQFIFQYYEKEERGRGNFPDRFSARQFPNYSSELNVNALLLGDSALYLCASSWAGANLNTEAFFGQGTRLTVV.

The chain has TRBV10-1 and TRBJ1-2; 10 bases map to TRBD1. The CDR3 sequence is 14 residues long. From germline, CDR1 is WNHNN and CDR2 SYGVQD (reference sequence). V lost 6 bases and J lost 7; bases outside the gene matches: 8. Written as DNA, the CDR3 is TGCGCCAGCAGCCGGGACAGGGGAGTAAGTGGCTACACCTTC. Its translation: CASSRDRGVSGYTF.

The rearrangement uses TRBV5-6 and TRBJ1-5, with TRBD1 matching 10 bases. The CDR3 extends over 15 amino acids. Germline V gene data show CDR1 as SGHDT and CDR2 as YYEEEE. V lost 3 bases to trimming and J lost 6 bases; unmatched junction nucleotides: 6. The CDR3 region has the DNA TGTGCCAGCAGCTGGGGGACAGGGGAGGGTCAGCCCCAGCATTTT. Translating it yields CASSWGTGEGQPQHF. Complete variable domain (other parts from reference TRBV5-6 and TRBJ1-5): DAGVTQSPTHLIKTRGQQVTLRCSPKSGHDTVSWYQQALGQGPQFIFQYYEEEERQRGNFPDRFSGHQFPNYSSELNVNALLLGDSALYLCASSWGTGEGQPQHFGDGTRLSIL.

V usage is TRBV23-1 and J usage is TRBJ2-2, with D possibly matching TRBD2 (6 bases). TRBV23-1 is filed as an ORF, its function uncertain. V lost 2 bases, J lost 0 bases, and 10 bases lay in between. The CDR3 is 16 residues long. CDR3: CASSQPSAPNTGELFF. The CDR3 nucleotides read TGCGCCAGCAGTCAACCTAGCGCTCCGAACACCGGGGAGCTGTTTTTT.

The chain has TRBV30 and TRBJ2-7; D gene unclear. The CDR3 has 13 amino acids. CDR1 GTSNPN and CDR2 SVGIG come from the germline V gene (reference sequence). V was cut by 0 bases and J by 2 bases, with 8 bases left in between. The CDR3 protein is CAWSVAMTYEQYF. CDR3 nucleotide sequence: TGTGCCTGGAGTGTCGCTATGACCTACGAGCAGTACTTC. Variable domain in full (rest from reference TRBV30 and TRBJ2-7): SQTIHQWPATLVQPVGSPLSLECTVEGTSNPNLYWYRQAAGRGLQLLFYSVGIGQISSEVPQNLSASRPQDRQFILSSKKLLLSDSGFYLCAWSVAMTYEQYFGPGTRLTVT.

This chain connects TRBV21-1 to TRBJ1-2. TRBV21-1 is noted as a pseudogene. The CDR3 extends over 16 amino acids. Here the CDR3 reads CASSKTPGPFNYGYTF. The CDR3 nucleotides are TGTGCCAGCAGCAAAACCCCCGGTCCATTTAACTATGGCTACACCTTC.

In nucleotides, the CDR3 is TGCGCCAGCAGCCCTAGGCTAGCGGGAGCAGATACGCAGTATTTT. Translation gives CASSPRLAGADTQYF. The chain is built from TRBV4-1 and TRBJ2-3; 10 nucleotides line up with TRBD2. V trimming: 4 bases; J trimming: 4 bases; junction bases outside the gene matches: 5. Per the germline V gene, CDR1 is MGHRA and CDR2 is YSYEKL. The CDR3 has 15 amino acids.

This clone was seen a handful of times. This chain uses TRBV5-1 with TRBJ2-1; a weak D match, TRBD2 (5 bases). This CDR3 spans 15 amino acids. Trimming shortened V by 0 bases and J by 10 bases, and 17 bases separated the two germline ends. Germline loops: CDR1 SGHRS, CDR2 YFSETQ. This CDR3 is CASSLAGSGRGEQFF. DNA of the CDR3: TGCGCCAGCAGCTTGGCCGGGTCGGGGAGAGGCGAGCAGTTCTTC.

The sample holds a few counts of this clone. J is TRBJ2-3 and V is TRBV5-1; 9 nucleotides match TRBD2. This CDR3 is 16 amino acids long. Germline CDR1 SGHRS, CDR2 YFSETQ. The junction had 2 bases not matched to a gene; V was cut back by 0 bases and J by 0 bases. The DNA for the CDR3 is TGCGCCAGCAGCTTGGAACTAGCGGGTAGCACAGATACGCAGTATTTT. Translating it yields CASSLELAGSTDTQYF.

This clone was seen more than once but under ten times. The chain has TRBV9 and TRBJ2-7; 15 nucleotides agree with TRBD2. V was clipped by 6 bases and J by 3 bases; unmatched bases: 13. CDR1 and CDR2 (germline): SGDLS, YYNGEE. The length of the CDR3 is 18 residues. This chain's CDR3 is CASTGLAGGAERGYEQYF. CDR3 coding DNA: TGTGCCAGCACCGGACTAGCGGGGGGGGCAGAACGAGGCTACGAGCAGTACTTC.

The rearrangement joins TRBV30 to TRBJ2-5; tentatively, D is TRBD2 (5 bases). The CDR3 is 13 residues long. Germline values: CDR1 GTSNPN, CDR2 SVGIG (reference sequence). Deletions cut 3 bases from V and 2 bases from J, with 10 bases between. CDR3 nucleotides: TGTGCCTGGAGCGGAGGAGTTCAAGAGACCCAGTACTTC. The encoded protein is CAWSGGVQETQYF. Full variable domain (rest looked up from reference TRBV30 and TRBJ2-5): SQTIHQWPATLVQPVGSPLSLECTVEGTSNPNLYWYRQAAGRGLQLLFYSVGIGQISSEVPQNLSASRPQDRQFILSSKKLLLSDSGFYLCAWSGGVQETQYFGPGTRLLVL.

CDR3 nucleotides: TGTGCCAGTAGTATCTGGGGGGACACGCAGTATTTT. This translates into CASSIWGDTQYF. The chain carries TRBV19 and TRBJ2-3; a possible D gene is TRBD2 (6 bases). The ends were cut back, 3 bases at V and 9 bases at J, with 10 bases in the middle. The CDR3 spans 12 residues. Germline assignment: CDR1 LNHDA and CDR2 SQIVND (reference sequence).

This rearrangement joins TRBV6-1 to TRBJ1-2, with D maybe TRBD1 (5 bases). The V gene lost 5 bases and the J gene lost 3 bases, with 10 bases spanning the gap. CDR1 and CDR2 (germline): MNHNS, SASEGT. CDR3 length: 13 amino acids. The CDR3 DNA is TGTGCCAGCAGTCCCAGGGAGGACTATGGCTACACCTTC. Translated, it gives CASSPREDYGYTF.

The chain employs TRBV10-1 and TRBJ2-7; TRBD1 aligns across 9 bases. CDR1 WNHNN and CDR2 SYGVQD come from the germline V gene (reference sequence). The CDR3 loop spans 16 amino acids. The trim removed 0 bases at V and 6 bases at J, leaving 9 bases unmatched. CDR3 loop: CASSESGTGKSGEQYF. The CDR3, as DNA: TGCGCCAGCAGTGAGTCCGGGACAGGGAAATCGGGCGAGCAGTACTTC.

This clone was counted a single time. The rearrangement uses TRBV7-2 and TRBJ1-2; TRBD1 matches 11 bases. Germline-derived CDR1 and CDR2 are SGHTA and FQGNSA. The CDR3 totals 14 residues. V lost 4 bases and J lost 5; bases outside the gene matches: 3. CDR3 region: CASSWDRGGYGYTF. The DNA for the CDR3 is TGTGCCAGCAGCTGGGACAGGGGGGGTTATGGCTACACCTTC.